The 28 T cell receptor beta chains below all came from one sample that was sequenced in a study of metastatic and nonmetastatic thyroid tumors. From the PCR reads, TCRdb re-called clones with MiXCR. This table has about 35,000 clones, 33% appearing once. Among the patients, none had received any treatment before thyroid surgery. Material for sequencing was tumor tissue. The receptors derive from a female donor with papillary thyroid cancer or a benign thyroid nodule (not recorded which). Some clones in this sample may be carry-over from other donors' samples.

The V call is TRBV11-2, the J call TRBJ1-6; unclear D gene. This CDR3 region has 17 residues. Germline CDR1 reads SGHAT; CDR2 reads FQNNGV. Trimming removed 2 bases from V and 0 bases from J, with 11 bases in between. CDR3 sequence (DNA): TGTGCCAGCAGCTTACAGGCGGGGAGCTCCTATAATTCACCCCTCCACTTT. Translation: CASSLQAGSSYNSPLHF.

This clone was seen more than once but under ten times. The chain recombines TRBV2 with TRBJ2-7, with D tentatively TRBD2 (6 bases). The CDR3 has 11 amino acids. Germline loops: CDR1 SNHLY, CDR2 FYNNEI. Between the trimmed V and J ends, which lost 6 bases and 4 bases, there was a span of 7 bases. The CDR3 is CASRGGYEQYF. The DNA of the CDR3 is TGTGCCAGCAGGGGGGGTTACGAGCAGTACTTC.

This sequence joins TRBV11-3 and TRBJ2-1; unclear D gene. The CDR3 has 14 residues. V shed 4 bases and J shed 1 base, with 8 bases lying between them. Germline CDR1 SGHNT, CDR2 YENEEA. CDR3 nucleotide sequence: TGTGCCAGCAGCTACAGTATTTCCTACAATGAGCAGTTCTTC. It is translated as CASSYSISYNEQFF. Variable domain in full (rest from reference TRBV11-3 and TRBJ2-1): EAGVVQSPRYKIIEKKQPVAFWCNPISGHNTLYWYLQNLGQGPELLIRYENEEAVDDSQLPKDRFSAERLKGVDSTLKIQPAELGDSAVYLCASSYSISYNEQFFGPGTRLTVL.

The chain carries TRBV6-2 or TRBV6-3 and TRBJ1-1, with TRBD1 identical over 10 bases. Trimming cost V 7 bases and J 4 bases; bases outside gene matches: 9. The CDR3 is made up of 15 amino acids. The germline V gene has CDR1 MNHEY and CDR2 SVGEGT. CDR3 region: CASTFLRDRGTEAFF. The CDR3 DNA reads as TGTGCCAGCACCTTCCTCCGGGACAGGGGCACTGAAGCTTTCTTT.

The chain is built from TRBV4-1 and TRBJ2-1, with a tentative D call TRBD2 (5 bases). In germline, CDR1 is MGHRA, CDR2 YSYEKL. V was trimmed by 3 bases and J by 5 bases, leaving 14 bases between them. The CDR3 consists of 15 residues. CDR3 region: CASSQGYGDDNEQFF. The CDR3 bases are TGCGCCAGCAGCCAGGGGTACGGGGATGACAATGAGCAGTTCTTC.

This chain connects TRBV6-1 to TRBJ1-5; D is perhaps TRBD1 (5 bases). CDR1 is MNHNS and CDR2 is SASEGT in the germline V gene. Trimming pared 7 bases from V and 1 base from J, leaving 11 bases between. The CDR3 is made up of 14 amino acids. The CDR3 is CASMAGLSNQPQHF. The CDR3 DNA reads as TGTGCCAGCATGGCAGGGTTAAGCAATCAGCCCCAGCATTTT.

V and J are TRBV6-1 and TRBJ2-5; D gene unclear. In germline, CDR1 is MNHNS, CDR2 SASEGT. With 8 bases removed from V and 1 base from J, the gap between germline ends came to 23 bases. There are 17 residues in the CDR3. The CDR3 DNA follows: TGTGCCAGCGAAACTACCGGCTTTCCCGATGCCCAAGAGACCCAGTACTTC. The encoded protein is CASETTGFPDAQETQYF.

This clone has ten or more counts. The chain carries TRBV6-1 and TRBJ2-5; the D call may be TRBD1 or TRBD2 (5 bases each). CDR1 is MNHNS, CDR2 SASEGT, per germline. The CDR3 covers 15 residues. Trimming took 6 bases from V and 5 from J, leaving 19 bases between them. This CDR3 is CASRRGVGRRETQYF. As DNA, the CDR3 is TGTGCCAGCAGGAGAGGGGTGGGAAGGAGGGAGACCCAGTACTTC.

Concerning this clone itself: This same CDR3 is encoded by further DNA sequences in the sample. This chain connects TRBV7-2 to TRBJ2-3; 7 nucleotides match TRBD1. Germline CDR1 reads SGHTA; CDR2 reads FQGNSA. This CDR3 is built from 14 residues. The V gene end was trimmed by 1 base and the J gene end by 4 bases; junction bases not matched to a gene: 2. The CDR3 sequence is CASSLDQGADTQYF. DNA for the CDR3: TGTGCCAGCAGCTTAGACCAGGGGGCAGATACGCAGTATTTT. The variable domain in full, completed from reference TRBV7-2 and TRBJ2-3, reads GAGVSQSPSNKVTEKGKDVELRCDPISGHTALYWYRQSLGQGLEFLIYFQGNSAPDKSGLPSDRFSAERTGGSVSTLTIQRTQQEDSAVYLCASSLDQGADTQYFGPGTRLTVL.

This clone has only a few counts. The chain combines TRBV6-5 with TRBJ2-2; a possible D gene is TRBD2 (5 bases). Germline loops: CDR1 MNHEY, CDR2 SVGAGI. This CDR3 spans 16 amino acids. V was cut by 0 bases and J by 2 bases, with 10 bases left in between. CDR3 loop: CASSYSAGGNTGELFF. In DNA form, the CDR3 reads TGTGCCAGCAGTTACTCCGCAGGAGGCAACACCGGGGAGCTGTTTTTT.

The chain uses TRBV20-1 and TRBJ1-4; 11 nucleotides match TRBD1. Trimming cost V 0 bases and J 8 bases; bases outside gene matches: 8. The germline gives CDR1 DFQATT, CDR2 SNEGSKA (reference sequence). The length of the CDR3 is 16 residues. The CDR3 sequence: CSARDLGTGGREKLFF. The CDR3 coding sequence is TGCAGTGCTAGAGATCTAGGGACAGGGGGAAGAGAAAAACTGTTTTTT.

J is TRBJ1-2 and V is TRBV6-1; D uncertain. CDR1 and CDR2 (germline): MNHNS, SASEGT. V shed 6 bases and J shed 3 bases, with 11 bases lying between them. The CDR3 length is 13 residues. CDR3 nucleotide sequence: TGTGCCAGCAGAGCGCAGGAGGACTATGGCTACACCTTC. It translates to CASRAQEDYGYTF.

The chain is built from TRBV4-1 and TRBJ1-3; unclear D gene. Germline V lookup: CDR1 MGHRA, CDR2 YSYEKL. Trimming shortened V by 3 bases and J by 11 bases, and 14 bases separated the two germline ends. CDR3 length: 13 residues. Written as DNA, the CDR3 is TGCGCCAGCAGCCAGGATGAATTAGGCCCCATATATTTT. This sequence encodes CASSQDELGPIYF.

The chain has TRBV4-3 and TRBJ2-2; possible D gene TRBD2, 6 bases. Trimming removed 0 bases from V and 6 bases from J, with 14 bases in between. Germline V gene data show CDR1 as LGHNA and CDR2 as YSLEER. The CDR3 length is 16 residues. In nucleotides, the CDR3 is TGCGCCAGCAGCCAAGATCGCGGCGGGGCAGCCGGGGAGCTGTTTTTT. It translates to CASSQDRGGAAGELFF.

This clone was counted a few times. V is TRBV6-1 and J is TRBJ1-5; TRBD1 matches at 8 bases. The CDR3 consists of 15 residues. The germline gives CDR1 MNHNS, CDR2 SASEGT. V shed 6 bases, J shed 0 bases, and the junction held 4 bases outside the gene matches. CDR3: CASRETGDSNQPQHF. The CDR3 DNA follows: TGTGCCAGCAGGGAGACAGGGGATAGCAATCAGCCCCAGCATTTT.

This sequence joins TRBV13 and TRBJ2-1, with 9 bases matching TRBD2. Germline trimming cut 6 bases from V and 7 bases from J; bases unmatched to any gene: 10. The CDR3 runs 15 residues. The germline gives CDR1 PRHDT, CDR2 FYEKMQ (reference sequence). The chain's CDR3 is CASRRGGALLNEQFF. The CDR3 DNA reads TGTGCCAGCAGGCGCGGGGGGGCCCTCCTTAATGAGCAGTTCTTC.

This rearrangement joins TRBV7-6 to TRBJ2-3; D gene unclear. The germline gives CDR1 SGHVS, CDR2 FNYEAQ. V was cut by 0 bases and J by 5 bases, with 6 bases left in between. The CDR3 contains 13 residues. The CDR3 DNA sequence: TGTGCCAGCAGCTTAGCGAATAAAGATACGCAGTATTTT. As protein: CASSLANKDTQYF.

The V call is TRBV6-1, the J call TRBJ2-1; 10 nucleotides agree with TRBD1. The CDR3 totals 15 residues. Unmatched junction bases numbered 9, after V lost 4 bases and J lost 9 bases. The germline CDR1 and CDR2 sequences are MNHNS and SASEGT. The CDR3 nucleotides are TGTGCCAGCAGTGTTGGGACAGGGGACTGGGTTGAGCAGTTCTTC. It codes for CASSVGTGDWVEQFF.

The chain combines TRBV12-3 or TRBV12-4 with TRBJ1-4; D call uncertain. This CDR3 spans 14 amino acids. The V gene lost 2 bases and the J gene lost 0 bases, with 4 bases spanning the gap. The CDR3, as DNA: TGTGCCAGCAGTTTAAGTTCAACTAATGAAAAACTGTTTTTT. Translating gives CASSLSSTNEKLFF.

A few counts support this clone. The CDR3 nucleotides are TGTGCCAGCAGTTTAAGTCCCAGTCAGGGCAATCAGCCCCAGCATTTT. Translated: CASSLSPSQGNQPQHF. V and J are TRBV28 and TRBJ1-5; D is uncertain. The CDR3 runs to 16 residues. V was clipped by 2 bases and J by 2 bases, with 13 bases between them. Germline CDR1 MDHEN, CDR2 SYDVKM.

This clone was seen a handful of times. V gene TRBV12-5 combines with J gene TRBJ1-1, with D maybe TRBD1 (5 bases). Trimming took off 1 base at V and 3 bases at J, with 15 bases between the two ends. CDR1 is LGHNT, CDR2 FRNRAP, per germline. This CDR3 contains 16 residues. CDR3 amino acids: CASGLDDEGIDTEAFF. DNA for the CDR3: TGTGCTAGTGGTTTGGACGATGAGGGGATCGACACTGAAGCTTTCTTT.

The chain uses TRBV5-1 and TRBJ2-7; D not resolved. Germline-derived CDR1 and CDR2 are SGHRS and YFSETQ. Deletions cut 0 bases from V and 3 bases from J, with 10 bases between. CDR3 length: 14 amino acids. The CDR3 sequence is CASSLEKVGYEQYF. CDR3 nucleotides: TGCGCCAGCAGCTTGGAGAAAGTAGGCTACGAGCAGTACTTC.

This clone showed up just a few times. The rearrangement links TRBV28 to TRBJ1-2; D not resolved. Germline-derived CDR1 and CDR2 are MDHEN and SYDVKM. The V and J ends lost 6 bases and 6 bases respectively, with 17 bases between them. The CDR3 runs 14 residues. In DNA form, the CDR3 reads TGTGCCAGCAGCCCGGAAGGTCGGTGGAATGGCTACACCTTC. Amino acids: CASSPEGRWNGYTF.

This clone was observed at least ten times. The chain has TRBV6-1 and TRBJ1-5; weak D call: TRBD1 (5 bases). The germline CDR1 and CDR2 sequences are MNHNS and SASEGT. Trimming cost V 6 bases and J 6 bases, with 15 bases left between them. CDR3 length: 14 amino acids. CDR3 nucleotides: TGTGCCAGCAGGGATACAGGTACAGGTCAGCCCCAGCATTTT. It translates to CASRDTGTGQPQHF.

The chain recombines TRBV4-3 with TRBJ2-3; D not certain. From germline, CDR1 is LGHNA and CDR2 YSLEER. Trimming removed 4 bases at V and 1 base at J, with 9 bases between. The CDR3 runs to 14 residues. The chain's CDR3 is CASSLDTGTDTQYF. In nucleotides, the CDR3 is TGCGCCAGCAGCCTCGACACAGGCACAGATACGCAGTATTTT.

V is TRBV12-3 or TRBV12-4 and J is TRBJ2-1, with TRBD2 matching 12 bases. The CDR3 has 14 residues. Unmatched junction bases numbered 7, after V lost 8 bases and J lost 8 bases. The CDR3 is CASQTSGGADEQFF. In nucleotides, the CDR3 is TGTGCCAGCCAGACTAGCGGGGGTGCGGATGAGCAGTTCTTC.

The V call is TRBV6-5, the J call TRBJ2-3; 10 positions agree with TRBD2. Germline V CDR1 and CDR2: MNHEY, SVGAGI. The trim removed 5 bases at V and 1 base at J, leaving 6 bases unmatched. This CDR3 comprises 16 residues. As DNA, the CDR3 is TGTGCCAGCAGTACTCGACTAGCGGGCCGCACAGATACGCAGTATTTT. Protein: CASSTRLAGRTDTQYF.

This clone was counted a few times. This chain uses TRBV28 with TRBJ1-6; 8 bases are a match to TRBD1. With 5 bases clipped from V and 10 bases from J, the junction kept 19 bases outside the gene matches. Germline V gene lookup returns CDR1 MDHEN and CDR2 SYDVKM. The CDR3 length is 18 residues. The CDR3 loop is CASSPRGPQTGEESPLHF. CDR3 in DNA: TGTGCCAGCAGTCCTCGAGGACCCCAGACAGGGGAGGAGTCACCCCTCCACTTT.